This is a list of T cell receptor beta chains from one sample in a study of cytomegalovirus exposure and HLA in healthy donors. TCRdb keeps only in-frame clones here, not all; method: immunoSEQ multiplex PCR. The sample contains 150,000 to 200,000 clones, 75% to 85% of which appear only once. Sequenced input: PBMCs. These receptors were taken from a woman aged 18-30 years in good health and CMV-seropositive. CDR3s leave out the opening cysteine and the closing phenylalanine or tryptophan. Not all rows give a size; the values are once, few, many and, for expanded clones, a class.

v_call	clone_size	cdr3_length	j_call	cdr3_aa
TRBV6-1	NA	13	TRBJ2-1	ASSRLLAGGNEQF
TRBV2	NA	12	TRBJ1-5	ASSTGLSNQPQH
TRBV19	few	14	TRBJ1-6	ASSILGSSYNSPLH
TRBV19	NA	13	TRBJ2-7	ASSISGTSSYEQY
TRBV7-2	NA	13	TRBJ2-1	ASSFSGGPTNEQF
TRBV14	NA	13	TRBJ2-1	ASSPGLAGGYEQF
TRBV7-2	NA	12	TRBJ2-1	ASNRGNRGSEQF
TRBV7-3	NA	14	TRBJ2-2	ASSPTGTSIIGELF
TRBV5-1	NA	14	TRBJ1-6	ASSLRQGSYNSPLH
TRBV6-4	NA	12	TRBJ2-3	ASSEASGADTQY
TRBV4-3	NA	14	TRBJ2-1	ASSQDTGGSYNEQF
TRBV11-3	once	13	TRBJ2-1	ASTPSPGRYNEQF
TRBV19	NA	12	TRBJ1-4	ASSAVDTQEKLF
TRBV28	NA	17	TRBJ1-2	ASSFPRSRTDRFGGGYT
TRBV28	NA	11	TRBJ1-2	ASTGREGYGYT